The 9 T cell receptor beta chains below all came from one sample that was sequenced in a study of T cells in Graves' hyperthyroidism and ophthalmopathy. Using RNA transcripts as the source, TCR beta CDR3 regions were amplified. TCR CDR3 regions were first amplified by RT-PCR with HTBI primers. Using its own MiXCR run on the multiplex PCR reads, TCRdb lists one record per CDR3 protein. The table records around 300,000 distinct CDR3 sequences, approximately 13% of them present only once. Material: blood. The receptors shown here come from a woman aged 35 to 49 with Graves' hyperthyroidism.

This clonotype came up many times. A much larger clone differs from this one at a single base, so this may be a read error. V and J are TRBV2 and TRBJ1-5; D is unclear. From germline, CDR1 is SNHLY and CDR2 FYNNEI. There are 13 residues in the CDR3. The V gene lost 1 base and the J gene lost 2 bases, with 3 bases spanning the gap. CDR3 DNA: TGTGCCAGCAGTGAAGAGGGCAATCAGCCCCAGCATTTT. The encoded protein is CASSEEGNQPQHF.

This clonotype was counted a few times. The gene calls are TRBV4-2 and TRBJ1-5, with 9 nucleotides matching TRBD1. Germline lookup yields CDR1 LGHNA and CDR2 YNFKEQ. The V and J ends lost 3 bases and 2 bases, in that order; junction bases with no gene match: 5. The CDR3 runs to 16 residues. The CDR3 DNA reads TGTGCCAGCAGCCAGGACAGGGGAAGGGGCAATCAGCCCCAGCATTTT. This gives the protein CASSQDRGRGNQPQHF.

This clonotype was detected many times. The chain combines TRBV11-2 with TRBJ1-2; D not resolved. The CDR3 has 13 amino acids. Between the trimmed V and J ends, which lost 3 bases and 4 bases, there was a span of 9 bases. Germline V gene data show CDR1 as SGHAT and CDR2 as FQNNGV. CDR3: CASSFGPTYGYTF. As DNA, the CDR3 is TGTGCCAGCAGCTTTGGCCCAACCTATGGCTACACCTTC.

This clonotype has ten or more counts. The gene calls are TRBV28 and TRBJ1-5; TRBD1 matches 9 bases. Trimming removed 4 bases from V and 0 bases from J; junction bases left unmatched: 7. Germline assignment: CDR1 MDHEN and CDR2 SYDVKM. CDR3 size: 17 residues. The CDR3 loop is CASSSTGTGYSNQPQHF. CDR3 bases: TGTGCCAGCAGTTCGACCGGGACAGGGTATAGCAATCAGCCCCAGCATTTT.

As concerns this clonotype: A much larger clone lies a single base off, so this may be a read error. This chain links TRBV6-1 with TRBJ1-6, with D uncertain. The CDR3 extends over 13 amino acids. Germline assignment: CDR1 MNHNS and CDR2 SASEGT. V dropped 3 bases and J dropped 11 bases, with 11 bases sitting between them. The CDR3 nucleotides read TGTGCCAGCAGTGACAACAGCGATCCACCCCTCCACTTT. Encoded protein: CASSDNSDPPLHF.

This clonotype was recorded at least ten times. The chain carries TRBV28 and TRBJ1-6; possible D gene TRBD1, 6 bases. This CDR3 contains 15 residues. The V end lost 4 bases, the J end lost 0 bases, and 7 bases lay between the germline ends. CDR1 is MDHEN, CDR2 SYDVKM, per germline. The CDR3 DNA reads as TGTGCCAGCAGTTCAGGGGACTCCTATAATTCACCCCTCCACTTT. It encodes CASSSGDSYNSPLHF.

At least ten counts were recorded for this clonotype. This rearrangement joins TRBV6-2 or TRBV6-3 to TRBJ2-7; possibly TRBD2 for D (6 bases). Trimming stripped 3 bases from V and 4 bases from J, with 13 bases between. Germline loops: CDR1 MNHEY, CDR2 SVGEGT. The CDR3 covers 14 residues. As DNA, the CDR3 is TGTGCCAGCAGTTATCAGATCGCGGGGTACGAGCAGTACTTC. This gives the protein CASSYQIAGYEQYF.

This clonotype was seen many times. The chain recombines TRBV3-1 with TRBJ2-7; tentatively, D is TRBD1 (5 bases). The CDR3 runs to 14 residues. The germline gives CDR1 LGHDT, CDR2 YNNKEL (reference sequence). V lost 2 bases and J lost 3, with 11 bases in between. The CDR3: CASSQRGSGYEQYF. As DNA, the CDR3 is TGTGCCAGCAGCCAAAGGGGATCGGGCTACGAGCAGTACTTC.

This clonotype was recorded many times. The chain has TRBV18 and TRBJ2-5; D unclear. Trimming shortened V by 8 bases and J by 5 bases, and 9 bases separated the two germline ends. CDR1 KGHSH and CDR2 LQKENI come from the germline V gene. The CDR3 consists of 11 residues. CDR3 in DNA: TGTGCCAGCAGCCCCAGGGAGACCCAGTACTTC. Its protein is CASSPRETQYF.